The T cell receptor (beta chain) described here comes from a study of T cells in Graves' hyperthyroidism and ophthalmopathy. The CDR3 totals 13 residues. V lost 6 bases and J lost 2, with 8 bases in between. The germline gives CDR1 MDHEN, CDR2 SYDVKM. This clonotype was counted between two and nine times. RNA transcripts provided the source from which TCR beta CDR3 regions were amplified. The HTBI primer set served for first-round RT-PCR of the TCR CDR3. TCRdb redid the calling of the multiplex PCR reads with MiXCR, one entry per CDR3 protein. The sample consists of about 500,000 distinct CDR3 sequences, about 16% of them appearing once.

The rearrangement links TRBV28 to TRBJ2-1, with TRBD1 as a possible D gene (6 bases). The source material was blood. This TCR was recovered from a woman younger than 45 with Graves' ophthalmopathy. The CDR3 sequence is CASRGTPYNEQFF. The CDR3 bases are TGTGCCAGCAGGGGGACACCCTACAATGAGCAGTTCTTC.